This record covers a single T cell receptor (beta chain). Profiling relied on immunoSEQ multiplex PCR, and the TCRdb table lists in-frame clones only, not all of them. The sample consists of 120,000 or so clones, around 86% of them appearing once. These data belong to a study of cytomegalovirus exposure and HLA in healthy donors. The donors were members of the roughly 120-subject validation cohort (separate from the approximately 670-subject first cohort). This CDR3 is 14 amino acids long. The V and J ends lost 2 bases and 3 bases respectively, with 10 bases between them. The germline gives CDR1 KGHSH, CDR2 LQKENI.

The sequencing sample was made of PBMCs. The sequence derives from a man aged 18 to 29 in good health and CMV-seronegative. The chain recombines TRBV18 with TRBJ1-1, with D possibly being TRBD1 (5 bases). CDR3 DNA sequence: TGTGCCAGCTCACCAGAGAGACAGTACACTGAAGCTTTCTTT. Its protein product is CASSPERQYTEAFF.